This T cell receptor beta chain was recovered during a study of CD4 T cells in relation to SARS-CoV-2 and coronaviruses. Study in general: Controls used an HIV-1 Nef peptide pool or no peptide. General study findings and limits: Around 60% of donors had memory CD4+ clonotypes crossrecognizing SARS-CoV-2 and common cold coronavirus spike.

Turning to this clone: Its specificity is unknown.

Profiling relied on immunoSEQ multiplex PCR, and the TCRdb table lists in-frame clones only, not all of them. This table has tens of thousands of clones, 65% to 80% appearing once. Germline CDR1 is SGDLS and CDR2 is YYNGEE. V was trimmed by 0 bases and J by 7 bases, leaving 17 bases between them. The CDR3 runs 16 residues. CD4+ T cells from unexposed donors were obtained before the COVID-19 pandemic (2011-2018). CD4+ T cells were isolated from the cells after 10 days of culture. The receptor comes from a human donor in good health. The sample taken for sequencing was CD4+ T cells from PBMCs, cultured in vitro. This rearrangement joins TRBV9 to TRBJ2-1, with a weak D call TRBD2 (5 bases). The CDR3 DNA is TGTGCCAGCAGCGTAGTGGGAGCGTTTGGGAGTAATGAGCAGTTCTTC. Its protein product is CASSVVGAFGSNEQFF.